These T cell receptor beta chains were read from a single sample in a study of blood T cells in healthy people across ages. TCRdb analysed the 5' RACE reads with MiXCR anew, one entry per CDR3 protein. The table shows approximately 1.5 million distinct CDR3 sequences, with 40% to 45% occurring only once. Material: blood. These receptors came from a woman aged 18-29 years in good health. The CDR3 runs from the conserved cysteine through the conserved F or W. D genes are given only for firm matches. Size tells how often a clone was seen (once, few, many) or the class of an expanded clone, and some rows leave it out.

V,D,J,size,CDR3,DNA
TRBV7-2,NA,TRBJ1-2,few,CASSFSFGGYTF,TGTGCCAGCAGCTTCTCCTTTGGTGGCTACACCTTC
TRBV6-1,NA,TRBJ2-7,NA,CASSEAIRAEGRREQYF,TGTGCCAGCAGTGAAGCTATCAGGGCGGAGGGGCGACGCGAGCAGTACTTC
TRBV12-3/TRBV12-4,TRBD2,TRBJ2-1,NA,CASSSDWSGRQQFF,TGTGCCAGCAGTTCCGATTGGAGCGGGAGGCAGCAGTTCTTC
TRBV6-1,NA,TRBJ2-5,NA,CASSALRAGSSSYNEQYF,TGTGCCAGCAGCGCCTTACGGGCGGGATCGAGCTCCTACAATGAGCAGTACTTC
TRBV28,NA,TRBJ2-7,few,CASSFQSRYEQYF,TGTGCCAGCAGTTTTCAGAGTCGGTACGAGCAGTACTTC
TRBV29-1,NA,TRBJ2-5,few,CSVGMTALAVETQYF,TGCAGCGTTGGAATGACAGCCCTAGCAGTAGAGACCCAGTACTTC
TRBV5-1,NA,TRBJ2-3,NA,CASSLKWFPTDTQYF,TGCGCCAGCAGCTTGAAGTGGTTTCCCACAGATACGCAGTATTTT
TRBV4-1,TRBD1,TRBJ2-7,NA,CASSHPGQGTYEQYF,TGCGCCAGCAGCCACCCGGGACAGGGTACCTACGAGCAGTACTTC
TRBV29-1,NA,TRBJ2-7,NA,CSVRTTIYNEQYF,TGCAGCGTTAGGACCACCATTTACAATGAGCAGTACTTC
TRBV19,NA,TRBJ2-3,few,CASSDPGAGPYDTQYF,TGTGCCAGTAGTGACCCCGGAGCAGGACCCTATGATACGCAGTATTTT
TRBV29-1,NA,TRBJ2-1,NA,CSSRASAYNEQFF,TGCAGCTCCAGGGCTAGCGCTTACAATGAGCAGTTCTTC
TRBV12-3/TRBV12-4,TRBD1,TRBJ1-1,many,CASSPRTGLNTEAFF,TGTGCCAGCAGTCCGCGGACAGGGTTGAACACTGAAGCTTTCTTT
TRBV7-2,NA,TRBJ1-3,NA,CASSLVSDSNGNTIYF,TGTGCCAGCAGCTTAGTGTCGGACAGTAATGGAAACACCATATATTTT
TRBV7-2,TRBD2,TRBJ2-3,NA,CASNQPLAGGVTDTQYF,TGTGCCAGCAACCAACCACTAGCGGGAGGTGTGACAGATACGCAGTATTTT
TRBV27,TRBD1,TRBJ2-5,NA,CASSSTGIQETQYF,TGTGCCAGCAGTTCGACAGGGATTCAAGAGACCCAGTACTTC
TRBV5-1,NA,TRBJ2-3,few,CASSLYSGQNTDTQYF,TGCGCCAGCAGCTTGTATTCTGGACAGAACACAGATACGCAGTATTTT
TRBV12-3/TRBV12-4,TRBD2,TRBJ2-1,many,CASSRGGGSYNEQFF,TGTGCCAGCAGTCGCGGGGGGGGCTCCTACAATGAGCAGTTCTTC
TRBV5-1,TRBD1,TRBJ1-2,few,CASSKDRVGGYTF,TGCGCCAGCAGCAAGGACAGGGTGGGCGGCTACACCTTC
TRBV29-1,TRBD1,TRBJ2-1,NA,CSVGGTGVYNEQFF,TGCAGCGTTGGAGGGACAGGGGTATACAATGAGCAGTTCTTC
TRBV6-5,TRBD1,TRBJ1-2,many,CASTEGQGRYGYTF,TGTGCCAGCACCGAAGGACAGGGGAGATATGGCTACACCTTC
TRBV7-8,NA,TRBJ1-1,few,CASSPRRLGSTEAFF,TGTGCCAGCAGCCCGAGGCGCCTGGGGAGCACTGAAGCTTTCTTT
TRBV7-2,NA,TRBJ2-3,NA,CASSWGEYTQYF,TGTGCCAGCAGCTGGGGGGAGTATACGCAGTATTTT
TRBV20-1,TRBD2,TRBJ2-3,NA,CSARRLAGGAQYF,TGCAGTGCTAGACGGCTAGCGGGAGGGGCGCAGTATTTT